This TCR beta chain derives from a study of T cells in localized non-small cell lung cancer. Produced via immunoSEQ multiplex PCR; TCRdb's table is partial and in-frame only. The sample consists of under 35,000 clones, around 92% of them appearing once. With 5 bases removed from V and 2 bases from J, the gap between germline ends came to 18 bases. CDR1 and CDR2 (germline): SGHAT, FQNNGV. The CDR3 is 17 amino acids. With respect to this clone: Its antigen remains unidentified.

General observations from the study: Longer overall survival was linked to higher blood T cell density. In adjacent lung appeared a median around 62 of the top 100 tumor clones.

The chain has TRBV11-2 and TRBJ1-4; unclear D gene. The sequence was collected from a woman aged 35-75 years with stage III lung adenocarcinoma. Specimen: peripheral blood mononuclear cells, collected before any cancer treatment. CDR3: CASSRARFERTNEKLFF. The CDR3 nucleotides are TGTGCCAGCAGCCGCGCCCGGTTCGAGAGGACTAATGAAAAACTGTTTTTT.